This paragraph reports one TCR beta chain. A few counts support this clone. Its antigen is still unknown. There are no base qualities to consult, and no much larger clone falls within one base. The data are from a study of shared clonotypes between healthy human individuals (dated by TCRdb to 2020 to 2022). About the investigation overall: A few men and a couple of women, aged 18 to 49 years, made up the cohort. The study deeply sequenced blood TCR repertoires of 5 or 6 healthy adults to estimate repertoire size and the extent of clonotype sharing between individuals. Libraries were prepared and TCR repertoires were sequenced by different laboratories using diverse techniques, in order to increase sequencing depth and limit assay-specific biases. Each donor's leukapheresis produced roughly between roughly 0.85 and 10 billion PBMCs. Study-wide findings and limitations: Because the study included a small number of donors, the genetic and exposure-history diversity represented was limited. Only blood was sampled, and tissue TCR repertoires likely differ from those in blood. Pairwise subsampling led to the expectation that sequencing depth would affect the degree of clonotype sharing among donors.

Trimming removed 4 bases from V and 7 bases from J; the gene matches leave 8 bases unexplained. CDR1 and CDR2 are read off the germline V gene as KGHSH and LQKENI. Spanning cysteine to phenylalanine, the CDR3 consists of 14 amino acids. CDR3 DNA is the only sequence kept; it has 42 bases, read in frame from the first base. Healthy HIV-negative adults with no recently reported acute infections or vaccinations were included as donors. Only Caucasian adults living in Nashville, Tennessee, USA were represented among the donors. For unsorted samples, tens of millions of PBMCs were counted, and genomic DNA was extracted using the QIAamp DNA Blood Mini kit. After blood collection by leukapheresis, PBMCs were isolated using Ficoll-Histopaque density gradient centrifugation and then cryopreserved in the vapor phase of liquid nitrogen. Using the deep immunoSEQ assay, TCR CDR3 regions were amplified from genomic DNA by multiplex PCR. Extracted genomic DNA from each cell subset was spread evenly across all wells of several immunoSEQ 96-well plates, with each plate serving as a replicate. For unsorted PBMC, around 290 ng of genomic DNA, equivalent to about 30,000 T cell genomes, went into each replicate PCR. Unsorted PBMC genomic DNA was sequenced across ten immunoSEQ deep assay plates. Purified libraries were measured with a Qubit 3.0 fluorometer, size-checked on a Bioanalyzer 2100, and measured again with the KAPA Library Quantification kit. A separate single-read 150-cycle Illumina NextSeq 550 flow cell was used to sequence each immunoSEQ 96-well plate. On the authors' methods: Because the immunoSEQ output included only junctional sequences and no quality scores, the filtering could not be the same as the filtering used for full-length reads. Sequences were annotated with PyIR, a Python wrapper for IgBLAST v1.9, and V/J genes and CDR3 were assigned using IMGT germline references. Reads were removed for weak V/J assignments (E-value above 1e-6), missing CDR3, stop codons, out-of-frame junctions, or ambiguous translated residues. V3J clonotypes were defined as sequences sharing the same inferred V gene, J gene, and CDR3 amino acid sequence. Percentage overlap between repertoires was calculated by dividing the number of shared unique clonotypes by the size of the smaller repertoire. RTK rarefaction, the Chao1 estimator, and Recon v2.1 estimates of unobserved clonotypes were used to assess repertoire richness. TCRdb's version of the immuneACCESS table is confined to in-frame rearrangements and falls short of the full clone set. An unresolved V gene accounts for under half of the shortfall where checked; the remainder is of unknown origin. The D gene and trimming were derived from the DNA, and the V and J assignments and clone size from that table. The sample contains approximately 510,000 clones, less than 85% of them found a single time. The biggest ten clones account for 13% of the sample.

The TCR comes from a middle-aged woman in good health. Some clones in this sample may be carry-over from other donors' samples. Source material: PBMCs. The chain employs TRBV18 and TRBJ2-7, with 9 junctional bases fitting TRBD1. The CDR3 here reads CASSLGTGLREQYF. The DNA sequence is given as TGTGCCAGCTCACTCGGGACAGGGCTTCGGGAGCAGTACTTC.